This T cell receptor (beta chain) was profiled in a study of blood T cell repertoires in COVID-19. About the research overall: Donors in the United States, Italy and Spain gave samples during acute or convalescent COVID-19. In each case, the material was cDNA or gDNA derived from T cells, B-cell-depleted T cells, or PBMCs.

V lost 8 bases and J 4 bases, leaving 18 bases between the germline ends. CDR3 length: 15 amino acids. Germline values: CDR1 ENHRY, CDR2 SYGVKD. Per the original data handling: How many nucleated cells were present was estimated from reference gene primer amplification. Produced via immunoSEQ multiplex PCR; TCRdb's table is partial and in-frame only. For V, J and clone size, that table is used; D and trimming come from the DNA. Of some 200,000 clones in the sample, roughly 80% were seen once. The chain has TRBV10-3 and TRBJ1-5; D might be TRBD1 (6 bases). The receptor comes from a woman aged 55-69 years with acute or convalescent COVID-19. Sequences were obtained from peripheral blood. The CDR3 DNA reads as TGTGCCATCGGTTCCGGGACATTGAGAAATCAGCCCCAGCATTTT. Translated: CAIGSGTLRNQPQHF.